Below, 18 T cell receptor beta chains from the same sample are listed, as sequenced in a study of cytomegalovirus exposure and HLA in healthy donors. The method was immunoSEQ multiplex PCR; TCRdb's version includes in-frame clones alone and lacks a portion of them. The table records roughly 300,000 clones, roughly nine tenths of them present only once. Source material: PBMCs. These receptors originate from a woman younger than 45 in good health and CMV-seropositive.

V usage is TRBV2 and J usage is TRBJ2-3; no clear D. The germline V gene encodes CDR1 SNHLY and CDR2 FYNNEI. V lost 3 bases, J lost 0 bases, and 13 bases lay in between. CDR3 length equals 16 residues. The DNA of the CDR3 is TGTGCCAGCAGTGATGGGTCGGCTACTAGCACAGATACGCAGTATTTT. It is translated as CASSDGSATSTDTQYF.

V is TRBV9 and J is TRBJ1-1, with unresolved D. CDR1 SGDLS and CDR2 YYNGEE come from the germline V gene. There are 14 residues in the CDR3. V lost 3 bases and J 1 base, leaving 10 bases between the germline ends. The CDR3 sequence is CASSAAYANTEAFF. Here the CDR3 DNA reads TGTGCCAGCAGCGCCGCCTACGCGAACACTGAAGCTTTCTTT.

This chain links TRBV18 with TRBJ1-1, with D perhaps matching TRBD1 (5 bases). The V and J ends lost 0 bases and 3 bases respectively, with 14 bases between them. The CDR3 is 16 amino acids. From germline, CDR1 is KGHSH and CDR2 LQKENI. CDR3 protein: CASSPPKVLGDTEAFF. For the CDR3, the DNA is TGTGCCAGCTCACCACCGAAGGTCCTAGGGGACACTGAAGCTTTCTTT.

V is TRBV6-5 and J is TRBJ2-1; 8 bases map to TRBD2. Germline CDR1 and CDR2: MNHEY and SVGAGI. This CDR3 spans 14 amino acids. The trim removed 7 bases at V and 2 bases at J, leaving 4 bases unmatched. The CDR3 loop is CASKSGGTYNEQFF. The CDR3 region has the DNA TGTGCCAGCAAGAGCGGGGGAACCTACAATGAGCAGTTCTTC.

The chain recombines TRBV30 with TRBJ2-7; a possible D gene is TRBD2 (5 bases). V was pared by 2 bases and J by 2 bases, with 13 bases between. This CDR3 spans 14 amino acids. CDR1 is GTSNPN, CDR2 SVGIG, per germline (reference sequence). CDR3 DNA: TGTGCCTGGAGTTGGTGGGAGTTCCCCTACGAGCAGTACTTC. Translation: CAWSWWEFPYEQYF.

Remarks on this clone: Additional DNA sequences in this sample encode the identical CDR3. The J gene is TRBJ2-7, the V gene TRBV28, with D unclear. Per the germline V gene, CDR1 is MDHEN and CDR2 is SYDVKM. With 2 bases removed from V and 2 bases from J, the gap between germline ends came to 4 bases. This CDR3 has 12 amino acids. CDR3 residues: CASSLTTYEQYF. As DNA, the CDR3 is TGTGCCAGCAGTTTAACCACCTACGAGCAGTACTTC.

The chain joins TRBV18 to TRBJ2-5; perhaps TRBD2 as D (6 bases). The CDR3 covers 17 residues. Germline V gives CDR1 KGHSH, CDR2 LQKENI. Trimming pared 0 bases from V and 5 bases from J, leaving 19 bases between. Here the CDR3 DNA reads TGTGCCAGCTCACCACCGAGTTCTCGACTAGAGGGGGAGACCCAGTACTTC. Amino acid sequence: CASSPPSSRLEGETQYF.

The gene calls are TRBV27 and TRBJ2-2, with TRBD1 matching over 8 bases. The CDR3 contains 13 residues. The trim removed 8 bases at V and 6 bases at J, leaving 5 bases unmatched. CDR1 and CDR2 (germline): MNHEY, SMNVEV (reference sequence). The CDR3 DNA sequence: TGTGCCAGCGCCGTACAGGGGGCCGGGGAGCTGTTTTTT. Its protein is CASAVQGAGELFF.

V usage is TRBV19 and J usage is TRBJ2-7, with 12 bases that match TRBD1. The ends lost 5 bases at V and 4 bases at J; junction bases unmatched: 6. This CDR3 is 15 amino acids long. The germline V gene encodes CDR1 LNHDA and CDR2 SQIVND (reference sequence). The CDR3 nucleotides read TGTGCCAGTAGTTACGGGACAGGGGGCCCATACGAGCAGTACTTC. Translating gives CASSYGTGGPYEQYF.

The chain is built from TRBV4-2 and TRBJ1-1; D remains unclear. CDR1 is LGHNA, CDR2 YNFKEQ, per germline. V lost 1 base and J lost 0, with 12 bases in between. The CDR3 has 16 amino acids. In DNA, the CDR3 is TGTGCCAGCAGCCAAGGCCCATGGCAGCTGAACACTGAAGCTTTCTTT. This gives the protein CASSQGPWQLNTEAFF.

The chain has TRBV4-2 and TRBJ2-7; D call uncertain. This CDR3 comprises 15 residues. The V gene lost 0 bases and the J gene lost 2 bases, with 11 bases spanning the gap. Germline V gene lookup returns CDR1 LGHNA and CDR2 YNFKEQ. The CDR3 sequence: CASSQDPGLPYEQYF. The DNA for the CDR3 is TGTGCCAGCAGCCAAGATCCAGGCCTCCCCTACGAGCAGTACTTC.

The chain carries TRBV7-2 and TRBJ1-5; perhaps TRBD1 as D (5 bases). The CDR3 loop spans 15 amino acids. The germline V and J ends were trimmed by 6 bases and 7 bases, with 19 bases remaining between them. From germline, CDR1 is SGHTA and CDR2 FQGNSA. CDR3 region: CASRFSGAAGQPQHF. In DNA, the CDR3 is TGTGCCAGCAGATTTAGTGGGGCAGCTGGACAGCCCCAGCATTTT.

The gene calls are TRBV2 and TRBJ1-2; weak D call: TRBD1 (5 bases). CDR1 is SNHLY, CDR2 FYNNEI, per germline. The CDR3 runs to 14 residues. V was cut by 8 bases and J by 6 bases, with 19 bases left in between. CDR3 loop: CASAPSFGGNGYTF. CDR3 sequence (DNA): TGTGCCAGCGCCCCTTCGTTTGGGGGAAATGGCTACACCTTC.

The CDR3 region is CASSLRAVTGSNTEAFF. The CDR3, as DNA: TGTGCCAGCAGCTTAAGGGCCGTGACAGGATCGAACACTGAAGCTTTCTTT. V usage is TRBV7-2 and J usage is TRBJ1-1; D may be TRBD1 (6 bases). With 2 bases removed from V and 1 base from J, the gap between germline ends came to 17 bases. CDR1 is SGHTA and CDR2 is FQGNSA in the germline V gene. The CDR3 is made up of 17 amino acids. The variable domain in full, completed from reference TRBV7-2 and TRBJ1-1, reads GAGVSQSPSNKVTEKGKDVELRCDPISGHTALYWYRQSLGQGLEFLIYFQGNSAPDKSGLPSDRFSAERTGGSVSTLTIQRTQQEDSAVYLCASSLRAVTGSNTEAFFGQGTRLTVV.

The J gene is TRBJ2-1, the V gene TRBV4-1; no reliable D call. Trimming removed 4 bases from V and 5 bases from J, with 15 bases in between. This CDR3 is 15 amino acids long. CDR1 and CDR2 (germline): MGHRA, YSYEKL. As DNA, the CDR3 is TGCGCCAGCAGCCCTGGAGTCGTAGCTGACAATGAGCAGTTCTTC. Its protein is CASSPGVVADNEQFF.

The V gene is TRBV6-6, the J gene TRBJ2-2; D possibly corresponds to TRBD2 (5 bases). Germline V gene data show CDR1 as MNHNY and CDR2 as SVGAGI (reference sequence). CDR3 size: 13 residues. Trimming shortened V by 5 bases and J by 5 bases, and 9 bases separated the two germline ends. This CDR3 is CASSVTSTGELFF. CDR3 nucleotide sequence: TGTGCCAGCAGTGTTACTAGTACCGGGGAGCTGTTTTTT.

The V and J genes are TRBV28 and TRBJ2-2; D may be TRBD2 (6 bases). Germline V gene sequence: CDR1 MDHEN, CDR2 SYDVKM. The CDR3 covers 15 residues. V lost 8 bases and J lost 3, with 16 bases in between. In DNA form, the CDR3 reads TGTGCCAGCCGAATAAGGGACTTGGACACCGGGGAGCTGTTTTTT. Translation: CASRIRDLDTGELFF.

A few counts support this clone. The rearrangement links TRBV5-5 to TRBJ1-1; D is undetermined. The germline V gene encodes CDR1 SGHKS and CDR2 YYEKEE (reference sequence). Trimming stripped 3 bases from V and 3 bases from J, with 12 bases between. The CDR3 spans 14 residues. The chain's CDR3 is CASSWAMADTEAFF. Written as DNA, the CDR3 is TGTGCCAGCAGCTGGGCGATGGCTGACACTGAAGCTTTCTTT.